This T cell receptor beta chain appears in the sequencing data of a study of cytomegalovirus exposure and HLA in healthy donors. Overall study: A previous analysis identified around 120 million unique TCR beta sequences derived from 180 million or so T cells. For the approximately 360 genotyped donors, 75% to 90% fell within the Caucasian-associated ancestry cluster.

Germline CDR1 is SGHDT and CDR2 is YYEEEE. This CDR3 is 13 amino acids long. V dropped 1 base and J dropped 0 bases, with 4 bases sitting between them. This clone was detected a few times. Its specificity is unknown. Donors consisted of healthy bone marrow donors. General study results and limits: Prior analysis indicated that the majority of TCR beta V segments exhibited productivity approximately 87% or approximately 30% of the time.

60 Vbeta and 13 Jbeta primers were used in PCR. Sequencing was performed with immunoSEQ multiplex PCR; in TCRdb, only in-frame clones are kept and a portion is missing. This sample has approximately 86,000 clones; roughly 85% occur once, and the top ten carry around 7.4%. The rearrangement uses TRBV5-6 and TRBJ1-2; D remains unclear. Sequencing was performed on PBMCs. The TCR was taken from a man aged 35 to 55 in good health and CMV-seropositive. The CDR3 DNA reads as TGTGCCAGCAGCTTGACGGCTAACTATGGCTACACCTTC. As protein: CASSLTANYGYTF.